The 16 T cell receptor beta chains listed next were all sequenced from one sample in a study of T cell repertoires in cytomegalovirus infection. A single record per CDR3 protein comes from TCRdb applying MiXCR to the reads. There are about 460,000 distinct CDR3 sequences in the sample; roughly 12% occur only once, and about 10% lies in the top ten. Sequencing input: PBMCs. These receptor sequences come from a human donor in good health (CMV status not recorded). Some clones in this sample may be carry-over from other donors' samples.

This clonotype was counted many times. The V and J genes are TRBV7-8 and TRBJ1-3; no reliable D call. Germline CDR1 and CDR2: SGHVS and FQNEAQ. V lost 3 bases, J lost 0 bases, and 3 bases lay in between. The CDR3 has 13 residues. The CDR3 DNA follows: TGTGCCAGCAGCTTGCTCTCTGGAAACACCATATATTTT. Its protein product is CASSLLSGNTIYF.

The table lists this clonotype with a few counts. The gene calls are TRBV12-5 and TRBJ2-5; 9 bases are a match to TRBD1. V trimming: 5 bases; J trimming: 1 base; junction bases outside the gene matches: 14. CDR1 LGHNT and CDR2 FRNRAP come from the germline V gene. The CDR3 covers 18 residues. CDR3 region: CASGQNIGQGTPQETQYF. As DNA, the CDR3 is TGTGCTAGTGGTCAAAATATAGGACAGGGGACACCCCAAGAGACCCAGTACTTC.

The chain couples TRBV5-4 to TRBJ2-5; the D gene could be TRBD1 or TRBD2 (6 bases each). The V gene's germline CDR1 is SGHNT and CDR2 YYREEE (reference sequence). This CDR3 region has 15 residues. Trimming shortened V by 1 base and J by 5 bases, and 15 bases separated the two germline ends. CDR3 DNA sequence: TGTGCCAGCAGCTTGAATGAAATAGGGGGGGAGACCCAGTACTTC. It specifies CASSLNEIGGETQYF.

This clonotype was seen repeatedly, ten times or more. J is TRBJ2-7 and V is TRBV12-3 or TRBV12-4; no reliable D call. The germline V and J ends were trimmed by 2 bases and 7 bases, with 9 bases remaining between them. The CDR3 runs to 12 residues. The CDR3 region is CASSLRRREQYF. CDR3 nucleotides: TGTGCCAGCAGTTTAAGAAGGCGAGAGCAGTACTTC.

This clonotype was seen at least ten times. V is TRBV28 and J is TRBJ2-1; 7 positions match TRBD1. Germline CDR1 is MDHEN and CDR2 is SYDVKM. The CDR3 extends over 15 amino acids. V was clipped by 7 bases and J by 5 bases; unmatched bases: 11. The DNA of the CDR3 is TGTGCCAGCAACATCAGGGCAGGGGGAGACAATGAGCAGTTCTTC. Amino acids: CASNIRAGGDNEQFF.

The CDR3 DNA reads TGTGCCAGCAGCTCACCAACCGACAGGGCCCGAAACTATGGCTACACCTTC. The encoded protein is CASSSPTDRARNYGYTF. This chain connects TRBV11-2 to TRBJ1-2; 7 bases map to TRBD1. J was trimmed by 2 bases and V by 4 bases; bases with no gene match: 13. The CDR3 loop spans 17 amino acids. Per germline, CDR1 SGHAT and CDR2 FQNNGV.

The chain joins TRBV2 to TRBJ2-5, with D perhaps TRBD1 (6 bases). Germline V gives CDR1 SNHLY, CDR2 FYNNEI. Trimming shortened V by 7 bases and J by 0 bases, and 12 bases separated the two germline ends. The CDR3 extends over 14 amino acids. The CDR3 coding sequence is TGTGCCAGCACCCATGACAGGAACCAAGAGACCCAGTACTTC. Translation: CASTHDRNQETQYF.

The CDR3 sequence: CASGRQASSYEQYF. The CDR3 DNA reads as TGCGCCAGCGGGCGACAGGCGAGCTCCTACGAGCAGTACTTC. The rearrangement joins TRBV5-1 to TRBJ2-7, with D possibly being TRBD1 (6 bases). CDR1 is SGHRS, CDR2 YFSETQ, per germline. V was cut by 7 bases and J by 0 bases, with 14 bases left in between. This CDR3 spans 14 amino acids.

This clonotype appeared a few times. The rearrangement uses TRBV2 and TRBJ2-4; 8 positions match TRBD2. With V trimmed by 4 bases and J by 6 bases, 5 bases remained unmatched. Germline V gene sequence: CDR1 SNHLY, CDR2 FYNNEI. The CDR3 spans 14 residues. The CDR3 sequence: CASSAGGWGNIQYF. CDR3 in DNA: TGTGCCAGCAGTGCGGGAGGGTGGGGAAACATTCAGTACTTC.

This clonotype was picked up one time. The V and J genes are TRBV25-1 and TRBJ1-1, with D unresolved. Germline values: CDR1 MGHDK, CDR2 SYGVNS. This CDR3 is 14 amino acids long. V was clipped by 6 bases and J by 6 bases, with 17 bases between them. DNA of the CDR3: TGTGCCAGCAGGACCGGCCCCTCCGGCGCTGAAGCTTTCTTT. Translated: CASRTGPSGAEAFF.

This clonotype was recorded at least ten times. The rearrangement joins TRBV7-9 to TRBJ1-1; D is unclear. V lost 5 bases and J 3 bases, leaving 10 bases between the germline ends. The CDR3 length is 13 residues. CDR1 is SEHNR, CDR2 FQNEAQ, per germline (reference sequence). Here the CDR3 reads CASSVDPHTEAFF. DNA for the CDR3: TGTGCCAGCAGCGTAGACCCCCACACTGAAGCTTTCTTT.

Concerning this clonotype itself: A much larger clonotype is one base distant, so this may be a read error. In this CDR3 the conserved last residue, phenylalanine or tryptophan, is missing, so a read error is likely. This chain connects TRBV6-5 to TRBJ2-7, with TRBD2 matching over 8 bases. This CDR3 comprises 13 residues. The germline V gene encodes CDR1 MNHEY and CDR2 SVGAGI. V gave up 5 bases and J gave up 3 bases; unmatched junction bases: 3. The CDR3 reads CASSSSGDYEQYS. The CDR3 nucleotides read TGTGCCAGCAGTAGTAGCGGGGACTACGAGCAGTACTCC.

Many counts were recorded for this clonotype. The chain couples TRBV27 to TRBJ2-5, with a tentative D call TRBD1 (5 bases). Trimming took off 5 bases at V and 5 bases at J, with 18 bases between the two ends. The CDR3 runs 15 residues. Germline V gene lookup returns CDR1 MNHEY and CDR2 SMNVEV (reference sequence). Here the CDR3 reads CASSPSAGLFETQYF. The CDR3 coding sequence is TGTGCCAGCAGTCCTTCTGCAGGGCTCTTTGAGACCCAGTACTTC.

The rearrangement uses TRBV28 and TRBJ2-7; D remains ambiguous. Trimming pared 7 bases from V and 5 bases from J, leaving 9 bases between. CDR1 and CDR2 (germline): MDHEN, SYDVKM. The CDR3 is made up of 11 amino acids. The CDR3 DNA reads TGTGCCAGCAATGAGGTGAACGAGCAGTACTTC. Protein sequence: CASNEVNEQYF.

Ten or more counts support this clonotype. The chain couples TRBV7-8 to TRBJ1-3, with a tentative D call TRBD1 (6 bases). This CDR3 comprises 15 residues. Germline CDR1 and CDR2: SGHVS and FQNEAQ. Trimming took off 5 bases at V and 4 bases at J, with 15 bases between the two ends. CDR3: CASSPTTGWGNTIYF. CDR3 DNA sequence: TGTGCCAGCAGCCCAACTACAGGGTGGGGAAACACCATATATTTT.

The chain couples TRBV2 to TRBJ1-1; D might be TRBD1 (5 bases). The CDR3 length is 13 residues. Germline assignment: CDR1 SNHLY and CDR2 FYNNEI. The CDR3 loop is CARGFGGNTEAFF. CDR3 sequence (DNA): TGTGCGCGCGGATTCGGGGGGAACACTGAAGCTTTCTTT. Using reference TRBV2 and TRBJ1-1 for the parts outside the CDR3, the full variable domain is EPEVTQTPSHQVTQMGQEVILRCVPISNHLYFYWYRQILGQKVEFLVSFYNNEISEKSEIFDDQFSVERPDGSNFTLKIRSTKLEDSAMYFCARGFGGNTEAFFGQGTRLTVV.